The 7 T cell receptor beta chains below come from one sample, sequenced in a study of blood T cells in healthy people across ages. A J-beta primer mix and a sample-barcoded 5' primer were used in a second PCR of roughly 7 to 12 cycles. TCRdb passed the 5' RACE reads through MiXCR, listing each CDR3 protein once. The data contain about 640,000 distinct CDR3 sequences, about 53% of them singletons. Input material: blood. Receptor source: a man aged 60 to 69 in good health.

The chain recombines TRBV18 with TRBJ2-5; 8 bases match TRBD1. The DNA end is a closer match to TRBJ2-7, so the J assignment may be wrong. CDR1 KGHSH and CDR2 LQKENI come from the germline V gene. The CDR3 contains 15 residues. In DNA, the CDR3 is TGTGCCAGCTCACCCTCGACAGGGGAGTTTGACGAGCAGTACTTC. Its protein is CASSPSTGEFDEQYF.

CDR3 in amino acids: CASRVRQGVHYGYTF. CDR3 in DNA: TGTGCCAGCCGGGTTAGGCAGGGCGTTCACTATGGCTACACCTTC. The rearrangement joins TRBV13 to TRBJ1-2; possibly TRBD1 for D (5 bases). Looked up from germline, CDR1 is PRHDT and CDR2 is FYEKMQ (reference sequence). Trimming cost V 8 bases and J 3 bases, with 19 bases left between them. The CDR3 runs 15 residues.

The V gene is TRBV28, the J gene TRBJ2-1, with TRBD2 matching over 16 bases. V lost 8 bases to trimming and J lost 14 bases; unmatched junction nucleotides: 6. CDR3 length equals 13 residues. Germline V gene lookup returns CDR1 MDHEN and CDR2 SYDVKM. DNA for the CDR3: TGTGCCAGCCACGGGACTAGCGGGAGGGGGGAGTTCTTC. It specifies CASHGTSGRGEFF.

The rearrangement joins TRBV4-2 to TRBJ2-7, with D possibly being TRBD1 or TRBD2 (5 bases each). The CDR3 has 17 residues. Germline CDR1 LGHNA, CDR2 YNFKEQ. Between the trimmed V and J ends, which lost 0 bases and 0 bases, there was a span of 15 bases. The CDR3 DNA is TGTGCCAGCAGCCAAGATGGGACGAGGGGCTCCTCCTACGAGCAGTACTTC. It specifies CASSQDGTRGSSYEQYF.

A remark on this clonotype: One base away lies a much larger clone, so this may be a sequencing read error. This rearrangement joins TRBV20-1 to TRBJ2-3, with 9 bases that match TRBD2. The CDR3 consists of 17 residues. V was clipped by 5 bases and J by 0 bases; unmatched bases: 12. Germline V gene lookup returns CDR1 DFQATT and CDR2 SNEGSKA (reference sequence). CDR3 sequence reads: CSAGPLAGYPSTDTQYF. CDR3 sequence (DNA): TGCAGTGCTGGCCCGCTAGCGGGGTACCCTAGCACAGATACGCAGTATTTT.

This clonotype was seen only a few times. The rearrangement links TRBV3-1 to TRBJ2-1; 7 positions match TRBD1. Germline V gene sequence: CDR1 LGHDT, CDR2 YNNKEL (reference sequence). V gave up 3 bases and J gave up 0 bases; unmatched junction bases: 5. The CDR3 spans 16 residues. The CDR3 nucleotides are TGTGCCAGCAGCCAGGTACAGGGGAGCTCCTACAATGAGCAGTTCTTC. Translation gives CASSQVQGSSYNEQFF.

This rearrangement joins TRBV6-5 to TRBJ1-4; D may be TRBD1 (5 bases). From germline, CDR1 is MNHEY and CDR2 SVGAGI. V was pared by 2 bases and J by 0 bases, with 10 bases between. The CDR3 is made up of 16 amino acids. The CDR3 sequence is CASSYRWGATNEKLFF. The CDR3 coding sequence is TGTGCCAGCAGTTACCGGTGGGGGGCAACTAATGAAAAACTGTTTTTT.